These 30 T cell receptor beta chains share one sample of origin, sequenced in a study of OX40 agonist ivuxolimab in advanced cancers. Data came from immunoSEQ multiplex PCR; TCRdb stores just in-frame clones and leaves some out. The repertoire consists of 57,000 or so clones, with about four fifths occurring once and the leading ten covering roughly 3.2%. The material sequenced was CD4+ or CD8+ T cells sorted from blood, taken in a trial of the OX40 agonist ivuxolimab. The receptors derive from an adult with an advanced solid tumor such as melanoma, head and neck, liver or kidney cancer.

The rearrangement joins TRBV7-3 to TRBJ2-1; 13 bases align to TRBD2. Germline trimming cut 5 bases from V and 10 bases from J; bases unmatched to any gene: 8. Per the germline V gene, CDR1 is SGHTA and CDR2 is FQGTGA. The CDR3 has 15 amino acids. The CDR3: CASSRTSGGAGEQFF. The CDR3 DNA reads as TGTGCCAGCAGCCGTACTAGCGGGGGGGCTGGCGAGCAGTTCTTC. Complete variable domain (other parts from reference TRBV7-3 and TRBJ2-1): GAGVSQTPSNKVTEKGKYVELRCDPISGHTALYWYRQSLGQGPEFLIYFQGTGAADDSGLPNDRFFAVRPEGSVSTLKIQRTERGDSAVYLCASSRTSGGAGEQFFGPGTRLTVL.

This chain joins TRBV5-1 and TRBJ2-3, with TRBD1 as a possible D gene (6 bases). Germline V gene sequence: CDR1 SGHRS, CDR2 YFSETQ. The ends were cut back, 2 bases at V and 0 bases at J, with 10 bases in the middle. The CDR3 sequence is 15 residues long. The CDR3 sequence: CASSFGGPSTDTQYF. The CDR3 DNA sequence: TGCGCCAGCAGCTTTGGGGGCCCTAGCACAGATACGCAGTATTTT.

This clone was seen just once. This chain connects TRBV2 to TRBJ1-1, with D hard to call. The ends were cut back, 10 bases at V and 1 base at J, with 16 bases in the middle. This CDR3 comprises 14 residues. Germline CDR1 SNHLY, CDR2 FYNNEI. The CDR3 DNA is TGTGCCACCCTGAGAAGCGAATCGAACACTGAAGCTTTCTTT. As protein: CATLRSESNTEAFF. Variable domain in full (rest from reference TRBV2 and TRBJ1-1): EPEVTQTPSHQVTQMGQEVILRCVPISNHLYFYWYRQILGQKVEFLVSFYNNEISEKSEIFDDQFSVERPDGSNFTLKIRSTKLEDSAMYFCATLRSESNTEAFFGQGTRLTVV.

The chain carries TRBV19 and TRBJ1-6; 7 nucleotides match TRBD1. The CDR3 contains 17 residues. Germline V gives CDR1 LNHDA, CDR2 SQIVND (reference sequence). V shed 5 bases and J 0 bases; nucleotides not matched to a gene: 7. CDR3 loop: CASSWGTASSYNSPLHF. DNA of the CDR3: TGTGCCAGTAGTTGGGGGACAGCAAGCTCCTATAATTCACCCCTCCACTTT.

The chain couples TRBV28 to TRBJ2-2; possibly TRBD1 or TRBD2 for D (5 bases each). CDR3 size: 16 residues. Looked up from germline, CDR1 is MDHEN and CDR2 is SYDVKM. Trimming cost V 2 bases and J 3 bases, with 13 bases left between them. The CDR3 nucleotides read TGTGCCAGCAGTTTAGCCGGGACCGCGGACACCGGGGAGCTGTTTTTT. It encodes CASSLAGTADTGELFF.

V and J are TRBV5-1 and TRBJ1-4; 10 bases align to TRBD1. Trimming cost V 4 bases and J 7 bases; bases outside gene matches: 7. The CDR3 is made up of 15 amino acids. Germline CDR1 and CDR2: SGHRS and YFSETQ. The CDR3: CASSQRQGAGEKLFF. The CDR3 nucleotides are TGCGCCAGCAGCCAAAGACAGGGGGCAGGTGAAAAACTGTTTTTT.

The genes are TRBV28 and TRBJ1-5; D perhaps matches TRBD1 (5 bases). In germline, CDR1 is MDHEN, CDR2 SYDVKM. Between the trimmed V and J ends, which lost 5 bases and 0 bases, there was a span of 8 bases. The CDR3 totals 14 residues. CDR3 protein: CASSGDGSNQPQHF. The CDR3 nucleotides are TGTGCCAGCAGTGGGGACGGTAGCAATCAGCCCCAGCATTTT.

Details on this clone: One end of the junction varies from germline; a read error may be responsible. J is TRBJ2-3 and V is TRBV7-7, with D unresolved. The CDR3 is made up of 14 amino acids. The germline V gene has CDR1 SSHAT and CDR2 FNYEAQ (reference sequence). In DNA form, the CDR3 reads TGTGCTAGCAGCTTGGGCCTTGGCACAGATACGCAGTATTTT. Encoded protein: CASSLGLGTDTQYF.

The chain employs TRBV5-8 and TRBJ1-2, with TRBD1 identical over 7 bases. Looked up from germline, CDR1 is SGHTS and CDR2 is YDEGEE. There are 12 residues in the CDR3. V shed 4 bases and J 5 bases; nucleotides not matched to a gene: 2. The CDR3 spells CASSRTGYGYTF. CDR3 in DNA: TGTGCCAGCAGCCGGACAGGTTATGGCTACACCTTC.

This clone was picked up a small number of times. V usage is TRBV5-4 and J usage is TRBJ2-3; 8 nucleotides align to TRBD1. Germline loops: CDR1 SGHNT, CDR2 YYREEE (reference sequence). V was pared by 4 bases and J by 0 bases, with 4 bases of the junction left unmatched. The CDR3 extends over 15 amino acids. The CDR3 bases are TGTGCCAGCAGCCCTCGGACAGGGAGCACAGATACGCAGTATTTT. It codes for CASSPRTGSTDTQYF.

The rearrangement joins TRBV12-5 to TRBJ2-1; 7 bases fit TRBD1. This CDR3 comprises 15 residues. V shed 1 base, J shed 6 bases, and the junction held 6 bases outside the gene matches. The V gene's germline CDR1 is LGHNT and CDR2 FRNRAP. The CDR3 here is CASGLGGTVGNEQFF. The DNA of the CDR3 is TGTGCTAGTGGTTTGGGAGGGACAGTTGGCAATGAGCAGTTCTTC.

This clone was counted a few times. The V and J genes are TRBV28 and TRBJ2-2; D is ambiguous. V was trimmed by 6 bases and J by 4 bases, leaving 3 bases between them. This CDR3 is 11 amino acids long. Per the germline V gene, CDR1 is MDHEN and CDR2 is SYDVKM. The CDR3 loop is CASRLTGELFF. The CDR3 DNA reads TGTGCCAGCAGACTCACCGGGGAGCTGTTTTTT.

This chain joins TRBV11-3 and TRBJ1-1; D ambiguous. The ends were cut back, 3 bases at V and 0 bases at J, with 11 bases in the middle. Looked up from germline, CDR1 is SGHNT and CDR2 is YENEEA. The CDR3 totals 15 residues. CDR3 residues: CASSLGLWVNTEAFF. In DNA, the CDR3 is TGTGCCAGCAGCTTGGGCCTGTGGGTGAACACTGAAGCTTTCTTT.

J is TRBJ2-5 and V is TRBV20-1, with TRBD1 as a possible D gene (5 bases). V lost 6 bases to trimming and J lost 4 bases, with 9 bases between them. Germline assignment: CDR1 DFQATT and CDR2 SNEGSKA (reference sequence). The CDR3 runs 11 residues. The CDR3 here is CSARAAETQYF. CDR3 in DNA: TGCAGTGCCAGGGCGGCAGAGACCCAGTACTTC.

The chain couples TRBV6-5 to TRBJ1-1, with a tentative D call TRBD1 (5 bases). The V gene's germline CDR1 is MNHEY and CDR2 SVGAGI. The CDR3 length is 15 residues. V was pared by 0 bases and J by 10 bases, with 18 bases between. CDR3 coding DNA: TGTGCCAGCAGTTACTCCCCGAAGGGGAATGATGGAGCTTTCTTT. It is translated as CASSYSPKGNDGAFF.

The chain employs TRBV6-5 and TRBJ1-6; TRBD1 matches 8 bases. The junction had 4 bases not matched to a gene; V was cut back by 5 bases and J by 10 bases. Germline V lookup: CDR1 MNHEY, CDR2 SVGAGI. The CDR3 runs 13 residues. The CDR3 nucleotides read TGTGCCAGCAGTGGACAGGGTGGCTCACCCCTCCACTTT. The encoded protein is CASSGQGGSPLHF.

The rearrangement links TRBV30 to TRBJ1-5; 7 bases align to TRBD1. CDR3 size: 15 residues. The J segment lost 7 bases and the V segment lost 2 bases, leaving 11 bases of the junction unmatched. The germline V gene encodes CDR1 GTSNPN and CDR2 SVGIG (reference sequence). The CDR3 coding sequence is TGTGCCTGGAGTTCACAGGGGCGGACGGGGCAGCCCCAGCATTTT. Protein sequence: CAWSSQGRTGQPQHF.

The CDR3 DNA sequence: TGTGCCAGCAGCCAAGAGTCGTCCGTATCGGGCGAGCAGTACTTC. Residues: CASSQESSVSGEQYF. This chain uses TRBV5-4 with TRBJ2-7; D is uncertain. Germline V gene lookup returns CDR1 SGHNT and CDR2 YYREEE (reference sequence). The CDR3 runs 15 residues. Deletions cut 4 bases from V and 6 bases from J, with 20 bases between.

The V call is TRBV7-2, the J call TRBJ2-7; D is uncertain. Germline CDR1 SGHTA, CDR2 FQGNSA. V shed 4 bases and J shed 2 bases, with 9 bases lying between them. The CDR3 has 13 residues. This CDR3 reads CASSSRAPYEQYF. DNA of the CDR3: TGTGCCAGCAGCTCACGGGCGCCCTACGAGCAGTACTTC.

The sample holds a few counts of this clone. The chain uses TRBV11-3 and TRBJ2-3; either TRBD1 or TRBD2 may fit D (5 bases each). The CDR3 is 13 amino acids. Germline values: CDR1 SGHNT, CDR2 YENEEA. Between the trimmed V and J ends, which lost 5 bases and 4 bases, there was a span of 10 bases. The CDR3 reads CASSPQGPDTQYF. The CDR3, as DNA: TGTGCCAGCAGCCCCCAGGGACCAGATACGCAGTATTTT.

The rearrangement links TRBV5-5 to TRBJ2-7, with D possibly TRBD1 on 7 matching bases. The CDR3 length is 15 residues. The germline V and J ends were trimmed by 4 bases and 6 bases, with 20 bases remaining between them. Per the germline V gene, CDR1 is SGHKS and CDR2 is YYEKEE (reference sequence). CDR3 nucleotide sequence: TGTGCCAGCAGCCGGAGGGGGACAGAACTTACCGAGCAGTACTTC. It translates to CASSRRGTELTEQYF.

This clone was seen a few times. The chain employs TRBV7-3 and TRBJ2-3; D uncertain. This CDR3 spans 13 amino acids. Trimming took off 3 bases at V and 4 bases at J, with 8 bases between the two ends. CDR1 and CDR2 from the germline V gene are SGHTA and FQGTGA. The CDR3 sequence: CASSFAGSDTQYF. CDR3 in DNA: TGTGCCAGCAGCTTCGCCGGTTCAGATACGCAGTATTTT.

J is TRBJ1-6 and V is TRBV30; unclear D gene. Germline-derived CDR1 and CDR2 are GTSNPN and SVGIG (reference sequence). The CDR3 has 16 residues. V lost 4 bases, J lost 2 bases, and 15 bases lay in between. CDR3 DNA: TGTGCCTGGACCTTGTTCTCCATCGCCTATAATTCACCCCTCCACTTT. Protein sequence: CAWTLFSIAYNSPLHF.

The CDR3 reads CASSKGLAGVSNEQFF. In nucleotides, the CDR3 is TGTGCCAGCAGCAAGGGACTAGCGGGCGTTAGTAATGAGCAGTTCTTC. The chain joins TRBV5-6 to TRBJ2-1, with TRBD2 identical over 12 bases. CDR3 length equals 16 residues. J gave up 7 bases and V 4 bases, and 9 bases lay outside the gene matches. Germline assignment: CDR1 SGHDT and CDR2 YYEEEE.

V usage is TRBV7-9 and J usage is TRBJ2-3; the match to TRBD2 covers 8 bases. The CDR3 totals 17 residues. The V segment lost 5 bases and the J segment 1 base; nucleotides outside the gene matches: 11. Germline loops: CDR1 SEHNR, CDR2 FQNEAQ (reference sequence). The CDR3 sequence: CASSPDGAGGGTDTQYF. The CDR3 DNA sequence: TGTGCCAGCAGCCCTGATGGGGCGGGGGGCGGCACAGATACGCAGTATTTT. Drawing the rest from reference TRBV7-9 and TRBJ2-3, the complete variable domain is DTGVSQNPRHKITKRGQNVTFRCDPISEHNRLYWYRQTLGQGPEFLTYFQNEAQLEKSRLLSDRFSAERPKGSFSTLEIQRTEQGDSAMYLCASSPDGAGGGTDTQYFGPGTRLTVL.

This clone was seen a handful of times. The CDR3 sequence: CASRTGNTIYF. The CDR3 nucleotides are TGTGCCAGCAGAACTGGAAACACCATATATTTT. The chain joins TRBV6-5 to TRBJ1-3; no reliable D call. V lost 6 bases and J lost 2, with 2 bases in between. The CDR3 spans 11 residues. Germline CDR1 reads MNHEY; CDR2 reads SVGAGI.

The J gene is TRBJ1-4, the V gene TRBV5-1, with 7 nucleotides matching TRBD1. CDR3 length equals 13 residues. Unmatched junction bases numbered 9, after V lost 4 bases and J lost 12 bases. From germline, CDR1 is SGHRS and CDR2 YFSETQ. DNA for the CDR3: TGCGCCAGCAGCCTAAGACAGGGCTCGGAACTGTTTTTT. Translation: CASSLRQGSELFF.

In DNA, the CDR3 is TGTGCCAGTAGTCGGGACAGGGGGTACTATGGCTACACCTTC. This gives the protein CASSRDRGYYGYTF. The chain joins TRBV19 to TRBJ1-2, with TRBD1 matching over 11 bases. Trimming took 5 bases from V and 3 from J; bases not matched to a gene: 2. From germline, CDR1 is LNHDA and CDR2 SQIVND (reference sequence). The CDR3 length is 14 residues.

The CDR3 region has the DNA TGCGCCAGCAGCCGAGTCGGACAGGGCGCGAATTCACCCCTCCACTTT. It translates to CASSRVGQGANSPLHF. V and J are TRBV4-1 and TRBJ1-6; TRBD1 aligns across 8 bases. CDR3 length equals 16 residues. V lost 4 bases, J lost 7 bases, and 9 bases stayed unmatched. Germline CDR1 MGHRA, CDR2 YSYEKL.

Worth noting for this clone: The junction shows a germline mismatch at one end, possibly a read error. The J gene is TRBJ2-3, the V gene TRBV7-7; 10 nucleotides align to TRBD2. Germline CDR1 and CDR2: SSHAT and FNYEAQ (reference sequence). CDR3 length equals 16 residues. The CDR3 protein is CASSLSSGGPRDTQYF. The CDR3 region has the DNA TGTGCTAGCAGCTTAAGTAGCGGGGGGCCGAGGGATACGCAGTATTTT.